The source of this TCR beta chain is a study of shared clonotypes between healthy human individuals (dated by TCRdb to the early 2020s). In the study overall: The cohort comprised a couple of women and a few men aged 18 to 49 years. Between about 0.8 and 9 billion PBMCs per donor were obtained by leukapheresis. To increase sequencing depth and limit assay-specific biases, different laboratories used diverse techniques to prepare libraries and sequence TCR repertoires. The study deeply sequenced blood TCR repertoires of several healthy adults to estimate repertoire size and the extent of clonotype sharing between individuals. For each donor, three plates each were used for CD4 naive and CD4 memory, two plates were used for CD8 naive, and one plate was used for CD8 memory. Paper-wide results and their limitations: Pairwise subsampling indicated that sequencing depth was expected to affect the degree of clonotype sharing among donors. Sampling was limited to blood, and TCR repertoires in tissue likely differ from TCR repertoires in blood. Even with the large sequencing depth, rarefaction of the sorted-subset datasets indicated that sequencing was incomplete. The genetic and exposure-history diversity represented was limited by the small number of donors. Naive subsets generally had larger estimated clonotype richness than memory subsets did. Compared with non-shared clonotypes, the clonotypes found in all four sorted-subset donors had higher generation probabilities. Across a few donors, approximately 5% of naive CD4, roughly 3.5% of naive CD8, under 2.5% of memory CD4, and 0.3% to 0.45% of memory CD8 clonotypes were shared.

This clone was seen a single time. The specificity of this receptor is unknown. Per-nucleotide qualities are absent, and no much larger clonotype sits a single base away. Donors were healthy HIV-negative adults with no recently reported acute infections or vaccinations. All donors were Caucasian adults living in Nashville, Tennessee, USA. CD4+ T cells were enriched by magnetic negative selection; naive cells were then positively selected on CD45RA, and the negative fraction formed the memory subset. Blood was collected by leukapheresis, and PBMCs were isolated by Ficoll-Histopaque density gradient centrifugation and then cryopreserved in liquid nitrogen vapor phase. Analytical flow cytometry was used to check the purity and quantity of each magnetically sorted T cell population. Genomic DNA was isolated from every sorted fraction and measured by UV absorbance on a Nanodrop 2000c. Using the deep immunoSEQ assay, TCR CDR3 regions were amplified from genomic DNA by multiplex PCR. Extracted genomic DNA from each cell subset was spread evenly across all wells of several immunoSEQ 96-well plates, with each plate serving as a replicate. Each replicate PCR for sorted subsets received about 220 ng genomic DNA, equal to around 32,000 T cell genomes. The purified libraries were quantified using a Qubit 3.0 fluorometer, sized with a Bioanalyzer 2100, and then quantified again using the KAPA Library Quantification kit. Each immunoSEQ 96-well plate was sequenced on its own single-read 150-cycle Illumina NextSeq 550 flow cell. In the original analysis: Because the immunoSEQ output included only junctional sequences and no quality scores, the filtering could not be the same as the filtering used for full-length reads. Sequences were annotated with PyIR, a Python wrapper for IgBLAST v1.9, using IMGT germline references to assign V/J genes and CDR3. Reads were filtered out if the reads had weak V/J assignments (E-value above 1e-6), no CDR3, stop codons, out-of-frame junctions, or ambiguous translated residues. V3J clonotypes were defined as sequences sharing the same inferred V gene, J gene, and CDR3 amino acid sequence. Percentage overlap between repertoires was calculated by dividing the number of shared unique clonotypes by the size of the smaller repertoire. Repertoire richness was assessed with RTK rarefaction, the Chao1 estimator, and Recon v2.1 estimates of unobserved clonotypes. Generation probabilities for all TCRbeta clonotypes obtained by the gDNA method from a handful of donors were computed using OLGA. TCRdb limited this immuneACCESS table to in-frame rearrangements with V and J called. A share of clones is missing; checked studies link under half to unresolved V genes, and the rest is unexplained. Clone size and the V and J calls come from that table; the DNA yielded D and trimming. This sample comprises approximately 2,300,000 clones, 85% to 95% of them detected only once. Approximately 0.4% of the sample lies in the top ten.

The CDR3 runs 18 residues from the cysteine to the phenylalanine. Only the CDR3 part of the read is kept: 54 bases, read in frame from the first base. Trimming accounts for 6 bases at V and 4 bases at J, while the number of junction bases matched to no gene is 15. From a lookup of the germline V gene (reference sequence), CDR1 and CDR2 are LNHDA and SQIVND. This receptor was identified in a man younger than 30 in good health. Some clones in this sample may be carry-over from other donors' samples. The chain couples TRBV19 to TRBJ2-5, and 12 junction bases match TRBD2. The sample taken for sequencing was naive CD4+ T cells from PBMCs. This specimen's cell subset or site label, interpreted: CD45RA+ positively selected. The nucleotide sequence is given as TGTGCCAGTAGCCCTACGTGGCTAGCGGGAGGGCCGGCAGAGACCCAGTACTTC. This is translated as CASSPTWLAGGPAETQYF. The full variable domain, completed from the reference TRBV19 and TRBJ2-5 proteins outside the CDR3, reads DGGITQSPKYLFRKEGQNVTLSCEQNLNHDAMYWYRQDPGQGLRLIYYSQIVNDFQKGDIAEGYSVSREKKESFPLTVTSAQKNPTAFYLCASSPTWLAGGPAETQYFGPGTRLLVL.